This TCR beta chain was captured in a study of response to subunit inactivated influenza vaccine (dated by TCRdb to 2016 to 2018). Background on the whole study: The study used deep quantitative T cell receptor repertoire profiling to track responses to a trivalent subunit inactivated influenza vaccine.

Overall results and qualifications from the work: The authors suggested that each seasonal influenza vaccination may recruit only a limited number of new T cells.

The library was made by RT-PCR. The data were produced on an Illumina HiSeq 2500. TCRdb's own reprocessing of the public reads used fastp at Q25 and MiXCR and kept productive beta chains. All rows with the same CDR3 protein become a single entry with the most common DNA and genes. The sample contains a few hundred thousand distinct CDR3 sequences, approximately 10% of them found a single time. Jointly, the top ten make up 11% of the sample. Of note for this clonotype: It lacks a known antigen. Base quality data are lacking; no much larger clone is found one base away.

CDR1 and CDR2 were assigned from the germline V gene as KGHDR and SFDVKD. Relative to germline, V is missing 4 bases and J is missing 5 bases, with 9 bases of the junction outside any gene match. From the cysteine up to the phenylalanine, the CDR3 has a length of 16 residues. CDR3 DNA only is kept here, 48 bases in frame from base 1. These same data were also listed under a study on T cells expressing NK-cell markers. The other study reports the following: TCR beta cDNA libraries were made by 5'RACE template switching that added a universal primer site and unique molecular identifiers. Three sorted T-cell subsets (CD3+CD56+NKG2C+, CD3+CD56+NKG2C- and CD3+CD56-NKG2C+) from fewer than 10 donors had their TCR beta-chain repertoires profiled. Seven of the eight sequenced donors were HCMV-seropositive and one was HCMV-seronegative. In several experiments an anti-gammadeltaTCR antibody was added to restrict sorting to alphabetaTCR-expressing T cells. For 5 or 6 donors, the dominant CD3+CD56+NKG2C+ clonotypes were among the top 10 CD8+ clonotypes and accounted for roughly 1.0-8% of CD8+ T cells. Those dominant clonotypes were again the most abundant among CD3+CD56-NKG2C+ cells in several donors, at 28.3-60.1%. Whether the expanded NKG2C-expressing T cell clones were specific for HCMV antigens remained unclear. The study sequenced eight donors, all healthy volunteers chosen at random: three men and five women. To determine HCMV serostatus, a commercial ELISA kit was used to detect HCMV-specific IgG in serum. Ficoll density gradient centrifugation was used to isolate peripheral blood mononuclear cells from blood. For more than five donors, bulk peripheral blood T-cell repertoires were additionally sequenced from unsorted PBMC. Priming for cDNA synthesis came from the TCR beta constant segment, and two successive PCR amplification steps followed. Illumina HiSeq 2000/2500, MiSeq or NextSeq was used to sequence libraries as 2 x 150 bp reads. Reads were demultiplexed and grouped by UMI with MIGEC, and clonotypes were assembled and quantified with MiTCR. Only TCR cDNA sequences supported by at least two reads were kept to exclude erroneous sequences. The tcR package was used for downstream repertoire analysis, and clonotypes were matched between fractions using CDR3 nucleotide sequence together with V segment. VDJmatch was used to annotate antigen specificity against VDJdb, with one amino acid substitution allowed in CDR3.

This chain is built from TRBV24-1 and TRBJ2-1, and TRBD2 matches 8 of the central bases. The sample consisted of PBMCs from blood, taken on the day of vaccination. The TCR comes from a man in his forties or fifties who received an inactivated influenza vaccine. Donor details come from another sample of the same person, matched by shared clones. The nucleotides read TGTGCCACCAGTGAAAGGGGCGGGAGGACCCACAATGAGCAGTTCTTC. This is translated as CATSERGGRTHNEQFF.